This T cell receptor (beta chain) was recorded in a study of T cells in Graves' hyperthyroidism and ophthalmopathy. Study findings and constraints: The model made its ophthalmopathy prediction, and onset followed a median about 5.9 months later. The majority of expanded thyroid clonotypes above 0.001 also appeared in blood.

An absence of ophthalmopathy progression within 18 months meant stable Graves' hyperthyroidism. The PBMCs had their origin in roughly 9.8 ml of fresh peripheral blood. Researchers took RNA transcripts and amplified the TCR beta CDR3 regions from them. The study used the HTBI primer set for a first-round RT-PCR of the TCR CDR3. In TCRdb, the multiplex PCR reads were re-called with MiXCR into one record per CDR3 protein. The table includes hundreds of thousands of distinct CDR3 sequences, 12% to 15% detected once. V lost 5 bases, J lost 9 bases, and 9 bases stayed unmatched. The CDR3 is 14 residues long. This clonotype showed up just a few times. The antigen is unknown.

Source material: blood. The chain employs TRBV12-3 or TRBV12-4 and TRBJ2-1, with TRBD2 identical over 8 bases. The source of this sequence is a woman aged 18 to 35 with Graves' hyperthyroidism. The CDR3 DNA reads as TGTGCCAGCAGTGGCACCGGGACTAGATCTGAGCAGTTCTTC. Translation: CASSGTGTRSEQFF.